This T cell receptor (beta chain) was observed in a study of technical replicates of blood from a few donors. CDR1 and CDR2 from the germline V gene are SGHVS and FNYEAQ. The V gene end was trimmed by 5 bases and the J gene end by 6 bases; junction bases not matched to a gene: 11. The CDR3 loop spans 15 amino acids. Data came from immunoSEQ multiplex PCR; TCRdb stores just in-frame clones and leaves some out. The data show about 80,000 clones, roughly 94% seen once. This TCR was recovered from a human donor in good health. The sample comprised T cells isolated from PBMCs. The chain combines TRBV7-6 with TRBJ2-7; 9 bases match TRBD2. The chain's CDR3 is CASSPTVAGVSEQYF. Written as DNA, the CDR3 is TGTGCCAGCAGCCCGACGGTAGCGGGAGTATCCGAGCAGTACTTC.